This T cell receptor (beta chain) appears in the sequencing data of a study of blood T cell repertoires in COVID-19. Study information: The study drew acute and convalescent COVID-19 samples from the United States, Italy and Spain. T cells, B-cell-depleted T cells, or PBMCs provided the cDNA or gDNA that served as material.

Trimming removed 8 bases at V and 3 bases at J, with 13 bases between. The CDR3 runs 13 residues. Germline V gives CDR1 MGHDK, CDR2 SYGVNS. In the original processing: Amplification with reference gene primers provided the estimates of nucleated cell counts. Produced via immunoSEQ multiplex PCR; TCRdb's table is partial and in-frame only. The V and J calls and the clone size are those of that table, but D and trimming were determined from the DNA. The sample yields approximately 62,000 clones, over 60% seen once. This receptor was identified in a woman between 45 and 60 years old with active or convalescent COVID-19. Sequenced material: peripheral blood. J is TRBJ1-2 and V is TRBV25-1; D unresolved. The CDR3 region has the DNA TGTGCCAGCTTCTTCTTGTGTGACTATGGCTACACCTTC. Translating gives CASFFLCDYGYTF.